These T cell receptor beta chains were read from a single sample in a study of Ad26.COV2.S vaccination and SARS-CoV-2 variants. Assay used: immunoSEQ multiplex PCR; TCRdb lists only in-frame clones, some missing. The sample lists around 400,000 clones, about four fifths occurring once. Specimen: peripheral blood, collected in a trial of Ad26.COV2.S vaccine versus placebo. The receptors shown here come from a person aged 18-65 years who received the Ad26.COV2.S COVID-19 vaccine or a placebo. Both conserved end residues are part of each CDR3. The order of the fields is J gene, V gene, CDR3 protein.

j_call: TRBJ2-3
v_call: TRBV18
cdr3_aa: CASSSVLTTSGNTDTQYF

j_call: TRBJ1-6
v_call: TRBV4-1
cdr3_aa: CASSPTWASARGSYNSPLHF

j_call: TRBJ2-7
v_call: TRBV7-9
cdr3_aa: CASSRLGAVYEQYF

j_call: TRBJ1-4
v_call: TRBV19
cdr3_aa: CASSINGRSVEKLFF

j_call: TRBJ2-3
v_call: TRBV5-1
cdr3_aa: CASSLSAPSTDTQYF

j_call: TRBJ2-2
v_call: TRBV5-1
cdr3_aa: CASSLVGGRPGELFF

j_call: TRBJ2-7
v_call: TRBV9
cdr3_aa: CASSVGKGEQYF

j_call: TRBJ2-7
v_call: TRBV4-1
cdr3_aa: CASSQQGEGSEQYF

j_call: TRBJ1-2
v_call: TRBV5-4
cdr3_aa: CASSSPLGWRNGYTF

j_call: TRBJ1-5
v_call: TRBV4-2
cdr3_aa: CASSLDRGLNQPQHF

j_call: TRBJ2-1
v_call: TRBV27
cdr3_aa: CASSFYRSSYNEQFF

j_call: TRBJ1-3
v_call: TRBV2
cdr3_aa: CASSLQGARNGNTIYF

j_call: TRBJ2-7
v_call: TRBV3-1/TRBV3-2
cdr3_aa: CASRRQGTYEQYF

j_call: TRBJ2-3
v_call: TRBV7-3
cdr3_aa: CASSSNRGSTDTQYF

j_call: TRBJ2-2
v_call: TRBV30
cdr3_aa: CAWSVLAGGAGELFF

j_call: TRBJ1-6
v_call: TRBV7-3
cdr3_aa: CASSLRGTGASSPLHF

j_call: TRBJ1-2
v_call: TRBV7-9
cdr3_aa: CASSRPRDVSGGYTF

j_call: TRBJ1-6
v_call: TRBV2
cdr3_aa: CARRPGLANSPLHF

j_call: TRBJ1-5
v_call: TRBV6-5
cdr3_aa: CASRPQGDQPQHF

j_call: TRBJ2-1
v_call: TRBV24-1
cdr3_aa: CATSDLGDNEQFF

j_call: TRBJ1-2
v_call: TRBV10-1
cdr3_aa: CASSDTGLGYGYTF

j_call: TRBJ2-7
v_call: TRBV4-3
cdr3_aa: CASSQVPLGLAPYEQYF

j_call: TRBJ1-5
v_call: TRBV19
cdr3_aa: CASRMDRALNQPQHF

j_call: TRBJ1-1
v_call: TRBV13
cdr3_aa: CASSSDRTLEAFF

j_call: TRBJ1-2
v_call: TRBV12-5
cdr3_aa: CASGLFGNYGYTF

j_call: TRBJ1-1
v_call: TRBV5-1
cdr3_aa: CASRVGPTEAFF

j_call: TRBJ2-1
v_call: TRBV6-2/TRBV6-3
cdr3_aa: CASSYFVLGHNEQFF

j_call: TRBJ2-1
v_call: TRBV19
cdr3_aa: CASSARATYYNEQFF

j_call: TRBJ1-1
v_call: TRBV4-1
cdr3_aa: CASSRPLRRTEAFF

j_call: TRBJ1-2
v_call: TRBV2
cdr3_aa: CASTLTGVSNYGYTF

j_call: TRBJ2-3
v_call: TRBV10-3
cdr3_aa: CAISESGGSSTDTQYF

j_call: TRBJ1-1
v_call: TRBV6-1
cdr3_aa: CASRYYRDTEAFF

j_call: TRBJ2-7
v_call: TRBV7-2
cdr3_aa: CASSFLPGQGDEQYF

j_call: TRBJ1-1
v_call: TRBV14
cdr3_aa: CASSPPTGIRNTEAFF

j_call: TRBJ1-4
v_call: TRBV19
cdr3_aa: CASSPAGSEKLFF

j_call: TRBJ1-2
v_call: TRBV6-4
cdr3_aa: CASSDSGRIGYTF

j_call: TRBJ1-2
v_call: TRBV5-5
cdr3_aa: CASSFGVGGYTF

j_call: TRBJ2-7
v_call: TRBV7-3
cdr3_aa: CASSLESGPSYEQYF

j_call: TRBJ1-1
v_call: TRBV5-6
cdr3_aa: CASSSTGYTEAFF

j_call: TRBJ2-1
v_call: TRBV5-1
cdr3_aa: CASSLATYNEQFF

j_call: TRBJ2-2
v_call: TRBV24-1
cdr3_aa: CATSDGNTGELFF

j_call: TRBJ2-3
v_call: TRBV7-9
cdr3_aa: CASSLGLAGVTDTQYF

j_call: TRBJ1-3
v_call: TRBV11-2
cdr3_aa: CASSARDRRPLSGNTIYF

j_call: TRBJ1-3
v_call: TRBV11-3
cdr3_aa: CASSLRGRPSGNTIYF

j_call: TRBJ2-7
v_call: TRBV19
cdr3_aa: CATRTGGRDEQYF

j_call: TRBJ1-1
v_call: TRBV29-1
cdr3_aa: CSVEDSVWTEAFF

j_call: TRBJ2-1
v_call: TRBV7-9
cdr3_aa: CASSLVAVEQFF

j_call: TRBJ1-2
v_call: TRBV9
cdr3_aa: CASSVGPYGYTF

j_call: TRBJ1-2
v_call: TRBV2
cdr3_aa: CASSFIGFWGYTF

j_call: TRBJ1-4
v_call: TRBV7-8
cdr3_aa: CASSLAWPGDEKLFF

j_call: TRBJ2-3
v_call: TRBV5-6
cdr3_aa: CASSLATSGGYTDTQYF

j_call: TRBJ1-2
v_call: TRBV6-5
cdr3_aa: CASSSTGYGYTF